The text below deals with one T cell receptor beta chain. Under the authors' procedure: Scientists estimated how many nucleated cells there were by amplifying reference gene primers. Measured with immunoSEQ multiplex PCR; TCRdb has only the in-frame clones, and not every one. V, J and clone size derive from that table, while D and trimming were established from the DNA sequence. Among under 95,000 clones listed, around 87% were seen once. This entry is derived from a study of blood T cell repertoires in COVID-19. About the study: Samples representing acute and convalescent COVID-19 were sourced from the United States, Italy and Spain. From T cells, B-cell-depleted T cells, or PBMCs came the material, which was cDNA or gDNA.

This CDR3 has 16 residues. This chain joins TRBV21-1 and TRBJ2-1; TRBD1, the table's D call, lacks a check against the DNA. TRBV21-1 is annotated as a pseudogene. The sample consisted of peripheral blood. The receptor was derived from a woman older than 75 with acute or convalescent COVID-19. CDR3 in DNA: TGTGCCAGCAGCCAAAAAGGCGGGGACAGGTTCCATGAGCAGTTCTTC. Translating gives CASSQKGGDRFHEQFF.